A single sample is the source of the 23 T cell receptor beta chains below, sequenced in a study of Tregs in tolerant kidney transplant recipients. Sequencing used immunoSEQ multiplex PCR; TCRdb keeps in-frame clones, though not all of them. The sample records roughly 69,000 clones, 95% to 98% being singletons. This specimen was Tregs from blood, taken before the transplant. These receptors were collected from a human donor who received a combined kidney and bone marrow transplant.

V gene TRBV7-8 combines with J gene TRBJ2-7; the match to TRBD1 covers 10 bases. The CDR3 covers 15 residues. CDR1 is SGHVS, CDR2 FQNEAQ, per germline. The V gene end was trimmed by 5 bases and the J gene end by 6 bases; junction bases not matched to a gene: 10. The CDR3 DNA reads TGTGCCAGCAGCCACCCGGGACAGGGGCTTTCCGAGCAGTACTTC. It encodes CASSHPGQGLSEQYF.

CDR3: CASSLQQGTYTEAFF. CDR3 bases: TGTGCCAGCAGCTTACAACAGGGGACTTACACTGAAGCTTTCTTT. The rearrangement links TRBV7-3 to TRBJ1-1, with 7 positions matching TRBD1. Trimming took 2 bases from V and 3 from J; bases not matched to a gene: 6. Germline loops: CDR1 SGHTA, CDR2 FQGTGA. The CDR3 is 15 amino acids. The full variable domain, rest sourced from reference TRBV7-3 and TRBJ1-1, is GAGVSQTPSNKVTEKGKYVELRCDPISGHTALYWYRQSLGQGPEFLIYFQGTGAADDSGLPNDRFFAVRPEGSVSTLKIQRTERGDSAVYLCASSLQQGTYTEAFFGQGTRLTVV.

This clone appeared once. The rearrangement links TRBV18 to TRBJ2-1, with D maybe TRBD1 (6 bases). V shed 2 bases and J shed 0 bases, with 8 bases lying between them. The V gene's germline CDR1 is KGHSH and CDR2 LQKENI. This CDR3 comprises 15 residues. The CDR3 nucleotides read TGTGCCAGCTCACCAACAGGGAGCTCCTACAATGAGCAGTTCTTC. Translation gives CASSPTGSSYNEQFF.

The V and J genes are TRBV7-7 and TRBJ2-2; possibly TRBD2 for D (6 bases). CDR1 is SSHAT, CDR2 FNYEAQ, per germline (reference sequence). The length of the CDR3 is 13 residues. V lost 3 bases, J lost 4 bases, and 6 bases lay in between. Here the CDR3 reads CASSLGGTGELFF. The CDR3 DNA sequence: TGTGCCAGCAGCTTGGGGGGCACCGGGGAGCTGTTTTTT. Full variable domain (remainder filled in from reference TRBV7-7 and TRBJ2-2): GAGVSQSPRYKVTKRGQDVTLRCDPISSHATLYWYQQALGQGPEFLTYFNYEAQPDKSGLPSDRFSAERPEGSISTLTIQRTEQRDSAMYRCASSLGGTGELFFGEGSRLTVL.

The CDR3 spells CASRSWGTGDSEAFF. CDR3 nucleotides: TGTGCCAGCAGATCCTGGGGGACAGGGGATTCTGAAGCTTTCTTT. V usage is TRBV9 and J usage is TRBJ1-1, with TRBD1 matching 10 bases. Losses at the gene ends were 5 bases for V and 6 bases for J; bases not matched to a gene: 10. The CDR3 sequence is 15 residues long. The germline CDR1 and CDR2 sequences are SGDLS and YYNGEE.

V usage is TRBV6-6 and J usage is TRBJ1-5; no reliable D call. The germline V and J ends were trimmed by 0 bases and 0 bases, with 3 bases remaining between them. From germline, CDR1 is MNHNY and CDR2 SVGAGI (reference sequence). This CDR3 spans 14 amino acids. The CDR3 region is CASSYSYSNQPQHF. CDR3 nucleotides: TGTGCCAGCAGTTACTCATATAGCAATCAGCCCCAGCATTTT.

The genes are TRBV7-9 and TRBJ2-1; D ambiguous. Germline lookup yields CDR1 SEHNR and CDR2 FQNEAQ (reference sequence). This CDR3 comprises 13 residues. The V end was cut by 2 bases, the J end by 5 bases, with 7 bases between. The CDR3 spells CASSLQTHNEQFF. CDR3 nucleotides: TGTGCCAGCAGCTTACAAACTCACAATGAGCAGTTCTTC.

The chain is built from TRBV13 and TRBJ2-5; D remains unclear. The length of the CDR3 is 14 residues. Germline V gene data show CDR1 as PRHDT and CDR2 as FYEKMQ (reference sequence). V gave up 1 base and J gave up 4 bases, with 10 bases separating them. The chain's CDR3 is CASSLAPNGETQYF. As DNA, the CDR3 is TGTGCCAGCAGCTTAGCTCCGAACGGAGAGACCCAGTACTTC.

This rearrangement joins TRBV5-1 to TRBJ1-1; 7 nucleotides line up with TRBD1. This CDR3 has 13 amino acids. J lost 5 bases, V lost 3 bases, and 4 bases had no gene match. Looked up from germline, CDR1 is SGHRS and CDR2 is YFSETQ. The CDR3 is CASSSQGLTEAFF. CDR3 coding DNA: TGCGCCAGCAGCTCACAGGGGCTTACTGAAGCTTTCTTT.

This chain connects TRBV6-5 to TRBJ1-2; perhaps TRBD1 as D (6 bases). This CDR3 region has 14 residues. Germline V gene data show CDR1 as MNHEY and CDR2 as SVGAGI. V lost 4 bases and J 4 bases, leaving 13 bases between the germline ends. The CDR3 DNA follows: TGTGCCAGCAGTTCACAGGGCGTTGGCTATGGCTACACCTTC. This sequence encodes CASSSQGVGYGYTF.

The V gene is TRBV7-9, the J gene TRBJ2-7; 8 nucleotides agree with TRBD2. Germline CDR1 SEHNR, CDR2 FQNEAQ (reference sequence). J gave up 3 bases and V 1 base, and 5 bases lay outside the gene matches. This CDR3 contains 15 residues. The chain's CDR3 is CASSLGLAGLYEQYF. DNA for the CDR3: TGTGCCAGCAGCTTAGGGCTAGCGGGCCTCTACGAGCAGTACTTC.

The rearrangement joins TRBV4-1 to TRBJ1-5, with D maybe TRBD1 (5 bases). Per germline, CDR1 MGHRA and CDR2 YSYEKL. CDR3 length: 14 residues. The V and J ends lost 1 base and 2 bases respectively, with 6 bases between them. The CDR3 coding sequence is TGCGCCAGCAGCCAAGTAGGGGGCAATCAGCCCCAGCATTTT. This gives the protein CASSQVGGNQPQHF.

This chain links TRBV5-5 with TRBJ2-7, with 7 nucleotides matching TRBD1. With 4 bases clipped from V and 3 bases from J, the junction kept 4 bases outside the gene matches. The CDR3 is 13 amino acids. Per the germline V gene, CDR1 is SGHKS and CDR2 is YYEKEE (reference sequence). As DNA, the CDR3 is TGTGCCAGCAGCAAAGGGGGCTTCTACGAGCAGTACTTC. Protein sequence: CASSKGGFYEQYF.

This chain uses TRBV29-1 with TRBJ2-5; TRBD2 is a possible D gene (5 bases). Per germline, CDR1 SQVTM and CDR2 ANQGSEA. V was pared by 1 base and J by 5 bases, with 8 bases between. The CDR3 has 12 amino acids. The CDR3 spells CSVEGRGETQYF. The CDR3 bases are TGCAGCGTTGAAGGGAGAGGGGAGACCCAGTACTTC.

The table lists this clone with a count of one. The chain recombines TRBV21-1 with TRBJ1-5. TRBV21-1 is marked as a pseudogene. This CDR3 has 15 residues. The CDR3: CASSKARGNNQPQHF. CDR3 in DNA: TGTGCCAGCAGCAAAGCGCGGGGAAACAATCAGCCCCAGCATTTT.

This clone appeared a single time. The J gene is TRBJ2-1, the V gene TRBV4-2; 11 bases agree with TRBD2. The germline gives CDR1 LGHNA, CDR2 YNFKEQ. CDR3 size: 15 residues. Trimming at V came to 1 base and at J to 10 bases, leaving 6 bases not matched to a gene. The CDR3 is CASSQVIAGGREQFF. CDR3 sequence (DNA): TGTGCCAGCAGCCAAGTCATAGCGGGGGGGCGCGAGCAGTTCTTC.

In this sample, this clone turned up once. The chain couples TRBV5-4 to TRBJ1-2; D ambiguous. CDR1 SGHNT and CDR2 YYREEE come from the germline V gene (reference sequence). This CDR3 comprises 10 residues. Trimming took off 7 bases at V and 8 bases at J, with 9 bases between the two ends. For the CDR3, the DNA is TGTGCCAGCGGTGGGGAGGGCTACACCTTC. Amino acid sequence: CASGGEGYTF.

The rearrangement joins TRBV14 to TRBJ2-7, with D perhaps matching TRBD2 (6 bases). Per the germline V gene, CDR1 is SGHDN and CDR2 is FVKESK. Trimming removed 6 bases from V and 2 bases from J, with 14 bases in between. This CDR3 has 14 residues. The CDR3 here is CASRRAGPAYEQYF. The CDR3 DNA sequence: TGTGCCAGCAGAAGAGCGGGTCCAGCCTACGAGCAGTACTTC.

The chain uses TRBV29-1 and TRBJ1-1, with a tentative D call TRBD1 (6 bases). The germline CDR1 and CDR2 sequences are SQVTM and ANQGSEA. This CDR3 contains 14 residues. V shed 4 bases and J shed 1 base, with 13 bases lying between them. This chain's CDR3 is CSVVGFRGNTEAFF. For the CDR3, the DNA is TGCAGCGTTGTCGGTTTCAGGGGGAACACTGAAGCTTTCTTT.

This clone was observed once. CDR3 region: CASSHGLAGERDTGELFF. CDR3 sequence (DNA): TGTGCCAGCAGCCATGGACTAGCGGGAGAACGTGACACCGGGGAGCTGTTTTTT. The chain combines TRBV4-2 with TRBJ2-2, with 13 bases that match TRBD2. Germline V gives CDR1 LGHNA, CDR2 YNFKEQ. CDR3 length: 18 residues. V shed 3 bases and J 3 bases; nucleotides not matched to a gene: 7.

CDR3 in amino acids: CASTKGFMGNQPQHF. The CDR3 nucleotides read TGTGCCAGCACCAAGGGGTTTATGGGCAATCAGCCCCAGCATTTT. This rearrangement joins TRBV6-1 to TRBJ1-5; TRBD1 is a possible D gene (5 bases). The germline CDR1 and CDR2 sequences are MNHNS and SASEGT. Trimming left V 7 bases short and J 2 bases short, with 15 bases between. The length of the CDR3 is 15 residues.

The gene calls are TRBV29-1 and TRBJ1-1; D is perhaps TRBD1 (5 bases). The CDR3 length is 12 residues. CDR1 is SQVTM, CDR2 ANQGSEA, per germline. Deletions cut 2 bases from V and 4 bases from J, with 8 bases between. The CDR3 region has the DNA TGCAGCGTTGAAAGCGGGGGCACTGAAGCTTTCTTT. This codes for CSVESGGTEAFF.

The V and J genes are TRBV19 and TRBJ1-2; D is ambiguous. Trimming stripped 5 bases from V and 2 bases from J, with 9 bases between. There are 13 residues in the CDR3. CDR1 is LNHDA and CDR2 is SQIVND in the germline V gene (reference sequence). The CDR3 spells CASSRGLNYGYTF. The CDR3 DNA sequence: TGTGCCAGTAGTCGCGGACTGAACTATGGCTACACCTTC.